The TCR beta chain under discussion was sequenced for a study of T cell responses to AZD1222 COVID-19 vaccine (dated by TCRdb to the early 2020s). About the investigation overall: AZD1222 recipients with second doses at about 4 weeks or about 12 weeks were pooled, because spike-specific TCR depth and breadth did not differ between schedules. A total of 233 trial participants underwent TCR sequencing, of whom about 210 received two doses of AZD1222 and roughly 25 received two doses of the MenACWY control vaccine. Trial participants were enrolled by age into subgroups of 18-55, 56-69 and 70-plus years, and roughly 150, 30 and 60 TCR-sequenced participants, respectively, were included in these subgroups. Study-wide conclusions, independent of this receptor: Because no samples from the day 14 peak response were available, repertoires could be characterized only after the peak T cell response. Reportedly, close to half of the unique spike-specific TCRs recognized epitopes lying outside the regions that are mutated in the B.1.351 and B.1.1.7 variants. A significant rise in spike-specific TCR breadth and depth was observed after two AZD1222 doses relative to day 0 and relative to MenACWY recipients. Conclusions about previously exposed vaccinees are limited because only six or seven AZD1222 recipients were SARS-CoV-2 seropositive at baseline. Most participants were white British and females outnumbered males, and the authors suggested that clonal diversity may have been underestimated. The whole spike protein was spanned by vaccine-associated CD4 TCRs, and dominant responses were seen in regions 160-218 and 743-854. In the small 56-69-year group, the increase in depth fell short of significance, most likely because of low power.

Concerning this clone: It lacks a known antigen. No much larger clone exists at a distance of one base, and base qualities are not known.

The sample's time point label is to be understood as: baseline before first vaccination. Vaccinee samples came from UK trials COV001 and COV002, including a single-blind randomized controlled phase 2/3 trial of AZD1222 (ChAdOx1 nCoV-19) in healthy adults. For TCRbeta chain sequencing, PBMC samples from trial participants were taken at day 0 and at day 28 after the second dose. The CDR3 regions of human TCRbeta chains were analyzed by immunosequencing. The study's own analysis went as follows. Repertoire TCRs were matched against a reference library of SARS-CoV-2-specific TCRs generated with the MIRA antigen-specificity platform. Breadth was defined as the fraction of unique TCRs that were SARS-CoV-2-associated, and depth was defined as the fraction of total T cells that were SARS-CoV-2-associated. Using the MIRA data, each spike-specific TCR was assigned both to the spike region to which the TCR was reactive and to a CD4 or CD8 class. Log10-transformed breadth and depth values were compared by one-way ANOVA with Sidak's multiple comparisons tests. The clones in this table, taken by TCRdb from immuneACCESS, are in-frame only. Not every clone is retained; where verified, under half of the shortfall comes from an unresolved V gene, and the cause of the rest is unknown. V, J and clone size were drawn from that table, and D and trimming were deduced from the DNA. The sample data list some 150,000 clones, and about nine tenths of these were observed just once. Around 3% of the sample rests with the top ten.

The germline V gene provides CDR1 MNHEY and CDR2 SVGAGI. The CDR3 contains 14 residues, cysteine and phenylalanine counted. Kept here is only the CDR3 DNA, which spans 42 bases and is read in frame from base 1. The germline ends are 7 bases apart after V is trimmed by 5 bases and J by 0 bases. The V and J segments used are TRBV6-5 and TRBJ2-2; a weak D assignment points to TRBD1 (6 bases agree). This TCR was sampled from an adult in good health. The sample in question was peripheral blood, obtained on day 0 of AZD1222 vaccination. The CDR3 region reads CASSRTANTGELFF. At the DNA level, the sequence is TGTGCCAGCAGTAGGACAGCGAACACCGGGGAGCTGTTTTTT.